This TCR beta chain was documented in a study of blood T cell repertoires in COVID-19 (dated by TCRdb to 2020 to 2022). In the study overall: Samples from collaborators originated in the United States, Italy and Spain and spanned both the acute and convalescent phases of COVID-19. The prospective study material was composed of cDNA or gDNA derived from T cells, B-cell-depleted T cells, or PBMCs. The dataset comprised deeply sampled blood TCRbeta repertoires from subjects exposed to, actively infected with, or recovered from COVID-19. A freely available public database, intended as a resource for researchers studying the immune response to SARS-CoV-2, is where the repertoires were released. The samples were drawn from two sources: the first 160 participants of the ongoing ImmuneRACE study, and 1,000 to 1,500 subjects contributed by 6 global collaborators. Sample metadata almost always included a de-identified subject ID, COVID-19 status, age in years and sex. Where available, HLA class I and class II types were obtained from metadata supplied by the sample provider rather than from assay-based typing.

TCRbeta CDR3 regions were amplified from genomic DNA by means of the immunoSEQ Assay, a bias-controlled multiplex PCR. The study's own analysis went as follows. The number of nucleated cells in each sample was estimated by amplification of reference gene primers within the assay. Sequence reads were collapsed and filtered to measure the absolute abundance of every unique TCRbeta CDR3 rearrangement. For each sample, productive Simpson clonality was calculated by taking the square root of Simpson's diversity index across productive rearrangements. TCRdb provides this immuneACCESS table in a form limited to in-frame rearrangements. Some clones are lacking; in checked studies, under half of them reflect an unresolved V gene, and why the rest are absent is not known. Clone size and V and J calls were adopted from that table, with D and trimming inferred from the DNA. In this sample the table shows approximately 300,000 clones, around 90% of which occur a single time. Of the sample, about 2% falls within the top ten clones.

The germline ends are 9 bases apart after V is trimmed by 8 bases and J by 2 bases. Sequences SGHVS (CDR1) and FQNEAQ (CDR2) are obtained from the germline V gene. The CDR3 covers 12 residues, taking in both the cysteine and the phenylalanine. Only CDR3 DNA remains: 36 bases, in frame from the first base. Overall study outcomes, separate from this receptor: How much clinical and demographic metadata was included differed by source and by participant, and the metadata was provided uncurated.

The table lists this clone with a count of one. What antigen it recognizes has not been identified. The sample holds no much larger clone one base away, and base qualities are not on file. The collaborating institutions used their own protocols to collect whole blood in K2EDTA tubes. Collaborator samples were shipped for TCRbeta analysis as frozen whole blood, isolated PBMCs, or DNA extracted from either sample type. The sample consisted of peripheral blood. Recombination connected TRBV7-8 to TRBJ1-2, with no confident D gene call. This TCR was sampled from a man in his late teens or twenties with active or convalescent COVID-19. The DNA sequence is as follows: TGTGCCAGCCACGGAGGGAACTATGGCTACACCTTC. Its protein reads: CASHGGNYGYTF.